This T cell receptor (beta chain) was observed in a study of CD8 T cells in ankylosing spondylitis. Study-level points and caveats: Reportedly, matched ankylosing spondylitis synovial fluid was significantly enriched for disease-linked clones. Fewer than ten highly homologous variants made up a TCR beta motif that seemed to typify ankylosing spondylitis blood.

TCRdb re-called the 5' RACE reads with MiXCR, one entry per CDR3 protein. Here the sample spans 150,000 to 200,000 distinct CDR3 sequences, approximately 13% being singletons. The germline V gene encodes CDR1 LNHDA and CDR2 SQIVND (reference sequence). V was trimmed by 6 bases and J by 9 bases, leaving 17 bases between them. The CDR3 is made up of 13 amino acids. This clonotype was found a few times. Its specificity is unknown. The receptor's source is a female donor with ankylosing spondylitis or in good health (not recorded which). The gene calls are TRBV19 and TRBJ2-5, with D possibly matching TRBD1 (5 bases). The specimen was blood, either unsorted or a sorted T cell fraction (not recorded which). CDR3 sequence: CASSTDGQGAQYF. The CDR3 nucleotides read TGTGCCAGTAGCACTGACGGGCAAGGGGCCCAGTACTTC.